This T cell receptor (beta chain) was observed in a study of long-term antiretroviral therapy in people with HIV. immunoSEQ v3.0 was run at survey level. The protocol was immunoSEQ multiplex PCR, while the TCRdb copy is restricted to in-frame clones and leaves out a portion. This table holds about 35,000 clones, approximately 85% found once. The V gene's germline CDR1 is MNHEY and CDR2 SVGAGI. The V end was cut by 2 bases, the J end by 2 bases, with 7 bases between. This CDR3 has 13 amino acids. The sequences come from unsorted PBMCs, collected 2.2 years after starting antiretroviral therapy. The TCR sequence derives from a man between 18 and 29 years old with HIV. V usage is TRBV6-5 and J usage is TRBJ2-7; D is unclear. The CDR3 DNA is TGTGCCAGCAGTTACGGGCAGCCCTACGAGCAGTACTTC. It is translated as CASSYGQPYEQYF.